The sequence of this T cell receptor (beta chain) was determined in a study of blood T cell repertoires in COVID-19 (TCRdb year 2020). A note on the overall study: Samples from collaborators originated in the United States, Italy and Spain and spanned both the acute and convalescent phases of COVID-19. The repertoires were released in a freely available public database intended as a resource for research on the immune response to SARS-CoV-2. HLA class I and class II types, where available, came from metadata supplied by the sample provider rather than from assay-based typing. The prospective study material was composed of cDNA or gDNA derived from T cells, B-cell-depleted T cells, or PBMCs. The dataset comprised deeply sampled blood TCRbeta repertoires from subjects exposed to, actively infected with, or recovered from COVID-19. The samples were drawn from two sources: the first 160 participants of the ongoing ImmuneRACE study, and about 1,300 subjects contributed by 6 global collaborators. Nearly every sample came with metadata listing a de-identified subject ID, COVID-19 status, age in years and sex.

Overall results and qualifications from the work: The quantity of clinical and demographic metadata differed by source and by participant and was supplied without curation.

Enrolling through a virtual design, the prospective study's participants ranged in age from roughly 18 to 90 years and lived across some 23 United States geographic areas. To assign participants to cohorts, the prospective study relied on clinical history that participants themselves reported in a screening survey and a study questionnaire. Recovered participants in ImmuneRACE Cohort 3 were defined as having two consecutive negative NP/OP PCR tests, clearance from a healthcare professional, or resolution of symptoms. In the prospective study, whole blood, serum and a nasopharyngeal or oropharyngeal swab were collected from each participant by mobile phlebotomists. Over a roughly 2-month period, participants in the prospective study had the option of providing additional blood draws and questionnaires. Prospective study blood samples were shipped either frozen or at room temperature before DNA extraction.

Its CDR3 holds 17 amino acids, cysteine through phenylalanine. Only the CDR3 DNA is retained, 51 bases long and in frame from the first base. CDR1 and CDR2 were assigned from the germline V gene as MGHRA and YSYEKL. Clipping removes 1 base from V and 5 bases from J, with 6 as the unmatched junction base count. The table lists this clone with a count of one. Its antigen remains unidentified. Per-base qualities were not stored, and no clone one base away is much larger. TCRbeta CDR3 regions were amplified from genomic DNA by means of the immunoSEQ Assay, a bias-controlled multiplex PCR. In the authors' own workflow: Within the assay, amplification of reference gene primers was used to estimate how many nucleated cells each sample contained. To quantify the absolute abundance of each unique TCRbeta CDR3 rearrangement, sequence reads were collapsed and filtered. Productive Simpson clonality was computed per sample as the square root of Simpson's diversity index over productive rearrangements. TCRdb's version of the immuneACCESS table is confined to in-frame rearrangements and falls short of the full clone set. An unresolved V gene accounts for under half of the shortfall where checked; the remainder is of unknown origin. For V, J and clone size, that table is used; D and trimming come from the DNA. This sample gives a few hundred thousand clones in total; about 81% of them show up just once. Of the sample, about 9.3% falls within the top ten clones.

This chain is built from TRBV4-1 and TRBJ2-3; 13 bases in between match TRBD2. Sequencing input: PBMCs or T cells enriched from blood (not recorded which). The TCR was taken from a man aged 40-50 years who had recovered from COVID-19. The DNA is as follows: TGCGCCAGCAGCCAAGTAGGACTAGCGGGAGTTGGAGATACGCAGTATTTT. Its protein reads: CASSQVGLAGVGDTQYF.